Listed here are 18 T cell receptor beta chains from one sample, sequenced in a study of blood T cell repertoires in COVID-19. Method: immunoSEQ multiplex PCR; TCRdb's copy keeps in-frame clones and lacks some. The table includes under 150,000 clones, 84% detected once. Sequences were obtained from peripheral blood. The receptor source for this set is a human donor in a cohort sampled during active COVID-19.

This chain connects TRBV7-9 to TRBJ2-7; TRBD2 agrees at 7 bases. Per the germline V gene, CDR1 is SEHNR and CDR2 is FQNEAQ (reference sequence). V dropped 1 base and J dropped 2; count of bases not matched to a gene: 8. This CDR3 comprises 16 residues. The CDR3 bases are TGTGCCAGCAGCTTAGTTGGCGGGGGTCCCCCCTACGAGCAGTACTTC. This encodes CASSLVGGGPPYEQYF. Full variable domain (remainder filled in from reference TRBV7-9 and TRBJ2-7): DTGVSQNPRHKITKRGQNVTFRCDPISEHNRLYWYRQTLGQGPEFLTYFQNEAQLEKSRLLSDRFSAERPKGSFSTLEIQRTEQGDSAMYLCASSLVGGGPPYEQYFGPGTRLTVT.

The sample holds one count of this clone. J is TRBJ2-7 and V is TRBV7-2; 8 bases line up with TRBD1. V was pared by 0 bases and J by 5 bases, with 9 bases of the junction left unmatched. The CDR3 sequence is 16 residues long. Germline loops: CDR1 SGHTA, CDR2 FQGNSA. The CDR3 DNA follows: TGTGCCAGCAGCTTAGCGTTAATGGGACAGGCAAACGAGCAGTACTTC. This encodes CASSLALMGQANEQYF.

This chain joins TRBV2 and TRBJ2-3; 7 positions agree with TRBD1. Per the germline V gene, CDR1 is SNHLY and CDR2 is FYNNEI. The CDR3 sequence is 16 residues long. J lost 2 bases, V lost 3 bases, and 8 bases had no gene match. CDR3 sequence (DNA): TGTGCCAGCAGTGATAGGGACAGACTAATCACAGATACGCAGTATTTT. Translated, it gives CASSDRDRLITDTQYF.

This sequence joins TRBV5-6 and TRBJ1-1, with D unresolved. Trimming removed 0 bases at V and 7 bases at J, with 16 bases between. Germline CDR1 reads SGHDT; CDR2 reads YYEEEE. There are 15 residues in the CDR3. CDR3 protein: CASSLVSHVGGEAFF. The DNA for the CDR3 is TGTGCCAGCAGCTTGGTATCACACGTTGGAGGTGAAGCTTTCTTT.

This clone was detected once. The rearrangement uses TRBV10-2 and TRBJ2-7; 8 positions agree with TRBD1. The length of the CDR3 is 16 residues. Losses at the gene ends were 3 bases for V and 0 bases for J; bases not matched to a gene: 7. Looked up from germline, CDR1 is WSHSY and CDR2 is SAAADI. The CDR3: CASSDRTGRSSYEQYF. CDR3 nucleotides: TGCGCCAGCAGTGACCGGACAGGGCGAAGCTCCTACGAGCAGTACTTC.

This clone was recorded once. V is TRBV5-1 and J is TRBJ1-3; no clear D gene. V was shortened by 3 bases and J by 0 bases, with 13 bases between the two germline ends. From germline, CDR1 is SGHRS and CDR2 YFSETQ. The CDR3 contains 16 residues. The CDR3 is CASSSEKSNSGNTIYF. The CDR3, as DNA: TGCGCCAGCAGCTCGGAGAAGTCGAACTCTGGAAACACCATATATTTT.

The chain recombines TRBV27 with TRBJ2-2; a possible D gene is TRBD1 (5 bases). Germline V lookup: CDR1 MNHEY, CDR2 SMNVEV (reference sequence). Trimming left V 3 bases short and J 0 bases short, with 11 bases between. The CDR3 contains 16 residues. CDR3 sequence reads: CASSFLPGSNTGELFF. CDR3 DNA sequence: TGTGCCAGCAGTTTCTTGCCAGGGTCGAACACCGGGGAGCTGTTTTTT.

CDR3 sequence: CASSPPGQGNTIYF. In nucleotides, the CDR3 is TGTGCCAGCTCACCACCGGGACAGGGGAACACCATATATTTT. The chain employs TRBV18 and TRBJ1-3; 10 bases are a match to TRBD1. CDR3 length equals 14 residues. With 0 bases clipped from V and 7 bases from J, the junction kept 0 bases outside the gene matches. CDR1 and CDR2 (germline): KGHSH, LQKENI.

In its sample, this clone was seen once. The chain joins TRBV6-6 to TRBJ1-4; 8 nucleotides line up with TRBD1. The CDR3 is 16 residues long. Trimming took 6 bases from V and 4 from J; bases not matched to a gene: 10. Germline-derived CDR1 and CDR2 are MNHNY and SVGAGI (reference sequence). CDR3 coding DNA: TGTGCCAGCAGCGGTACCGGGACAGGAATTAATGAAAAACTGTTTTTT. Its translation is CASSGTGTGINEKLFF.

This chain links TRBV18 with TRBJ2-1; 7 bases agree with TRBD1. Trimming cost V 1 base and J 6 bases; bases outside gene matches: 3. Germline CDR1 and CDR2: KGHSH and LQKENI. This CDR3 has 14 amino acids. The CDR3 nucleotides read TGTGCCAGCTCACCACTAGGGGGCGGCAATGAGCAGTTCTTC. The encoded protein is CASSPLGGGNEQFF.

The chain uses TRBV19 and TRBJ1-2; unclear D gene. In germline, CDR1 is LNHDA, CDR2 SQIVND (reference sequence). The CDR3 sequence is 16 residues long. With 0 bases removed from V and 0 bases from J, the gap between germline ends came to 11 bases. CDR3 residues: CASSIDPGPSNYGYTF. For the CDR3, the DNA is TGTGCCAGTAGTATAGACCCTGGGCCCTCTAACTATGGCTACACCTTC. Using reference TRBV19 and TRBJ1-2 for the parts outside the CDR3, the full variable domain is DGGITQSPKYLFRKEGQNVTLSCEQNLNHDAMYWYRQDPGQGLRLIYYSQIVNDFQKGDIAEGYSVSREKKESFPLTVTSAQKNPTAFYLCASSIDPGPSNYGYTFGSGTRLTVV.

This rearrangement joins TRBV4-3 to TRBJ1-1, with TRBD1 matching over 7 bases. Germline V gene sequence: CDR1 LGHNA, CDR2 YSLEER. This CDR3 spans 16 amino acids. V lost 3 bases, J lost 3 bases, and 10 bases stayed unmatched. The CDR3 spells CASSQGLTGIDTEAFF. CDR3 coding DNA: TGCGCCAGCAGCCAGGGTTTGACAGGGATAGACACTGAAGCTTTCTTT.

The genes are TRBV6-1 and TRBJ2-2, with 8 nucleotides matching TRBD2. Trimming removed 1 base from V and 8 bases from J; junction bases left unmatched: 12. The length of the CDR3 is 17 residues. The germline V gene encodes CDR1 MNHNS and CDR2 SASEGT. Written as DNA, the CDR3 is TGTGCCAGCAGTGAAGGGAGTAGCGGGGTGAGCGTGGGGGAGCTGTTTTTT. This translates into CASSEGSSGVSVGELFF.

This sequence joins TRBV6-6 and TRBJ2-7; 11 positions match TRBD1. The CDR3 consists of 14 residues. J gave up 4 bases and V 5 bases, and 4 bases lay outside the gene matches. Germline loops: CDR1 MNHNY, CDR2 SVGAGI (reference sequence). The CDR3 protein is CASSPRDRGYEQYF. The CDR3 coding sequence is TGTGCCAGCAGTCCCCGGGACAGGGGGTACGAGCAGTACTTC.

In this sample, this clone turned up a few times. The V gene is TRBV19, the J gene TRBJ1-5, with D possibly matching TRBD1 (6 bases). Germline values: CDR1 LNHDA, CDR2 SQIVND (reference sequence). This CDR3 region has 14 residues. The V end lost 5 bases, the J end lost 5 bases, and 13 bases lay between the germline ends. CDR3 sequence (DNA): TGTGCCAGTAGTGTTCCACAGGGATATCAGCCCCAGCATTTT. Its translation: CASSVPQGYQPQHF. The full variable domain, its missing parts supplied by reference TRBV19 and TRBJ1-5, is DGGITQSPKYLFRKEGQNVTLSCEQNLNHDAMYWYRQDPGQGLRLIYYSQIVNDFQKGDIAEGYSVSREKKESFPLTVTSAQKNPTAFYLCASSVPQGYQPQHFGDGTRLSIL.

J is TRBJ1-1 and V is TRBV19; no clear D gene. CDR3 length equals 14 residues. The V end lost 3 bases, the J end lost 0 bases, and 8 bases lay between the germline ends. CDR1 is LNHDA, CDR2 SQIVND, per germline (reference sequence). CDR3 protein: CASSMSRLNTEAFF. In DNA form, the CDR3 reads TGTGCCAGTAGTATGTCTAGGCTGAACACTGAAGCTTTCTTT.

The chain recombines TRBV7-9 with TRBJ1-2; TRBD1 matches 11 bases. Trimming at V came to 7 bases and at J to 3 bases, leaving 10 bases not matched to a gene. Germline V gene sequence: CDR1 SEHNR, CDR2 FQNEAQ (reference sequence). The CDR3 is 16 amino acids. The CDR3 DNA follows: TGTGCCAGCACCAAATGGGGACAGGGGGGTGACTATGGCTACACCTTC. Its translation: CASTKWGQGGDYGYTF.

This clone has just one count. The chain carries TRBV19 and TRBJ1-5, with a weak D call TRBD1 (5 bases). Germline CDR1 and CDR2: LNHDA and SQIVND (reference sequence). The CDR3 sequence is 14 residues long. The V end lost 4 bases, the J end lost 5 bases, and 12 bases lay between the germline ends. CDR3 region: CASSTPREDQPQHF. The CDR3 region has the DNA TGTGCCAGTAGTACGCCCAGGGAGGATCAGCCCCAGCATTTT.